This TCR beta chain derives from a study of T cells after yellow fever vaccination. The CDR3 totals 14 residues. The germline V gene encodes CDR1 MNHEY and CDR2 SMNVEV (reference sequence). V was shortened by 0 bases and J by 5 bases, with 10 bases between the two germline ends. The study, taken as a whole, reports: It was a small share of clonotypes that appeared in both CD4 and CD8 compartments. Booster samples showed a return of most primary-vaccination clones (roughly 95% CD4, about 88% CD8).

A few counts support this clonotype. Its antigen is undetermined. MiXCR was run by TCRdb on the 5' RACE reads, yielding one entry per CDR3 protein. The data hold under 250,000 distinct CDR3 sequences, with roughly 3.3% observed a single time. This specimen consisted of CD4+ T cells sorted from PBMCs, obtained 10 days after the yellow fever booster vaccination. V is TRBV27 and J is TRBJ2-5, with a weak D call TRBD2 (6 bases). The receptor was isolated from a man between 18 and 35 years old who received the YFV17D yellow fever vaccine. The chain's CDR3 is CASSLSRLAETQYF. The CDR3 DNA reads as TGTGCCAGCAGTTTATCGAGGCTAGCGGAGACCCAGTACTTC.